This T cell receptor (beta chain) was sequenced during a study of naive and memory T cell subsets. Many counts were recorded for this clonotype. As to treatment: skin biopsy from PPD injection site in Mantoux-positive individual. The library had UMIs added by 3' ligation of an oligonucleotide to TCR cDNA. Skin biopsies came from PPD injection sites in Mantoux-positive individuals. Amplification of ligated cDNA took four PCR rounds with SP2 and nested alpha and beta constant primers. One entry per CDR3 protein results from TCRdb running MiXCR on the UMI-ligation and nested PCR reads. Of around 20,000 distinct CDR3 sequences in the sample, approximately 6% were seen once. The length of the CDR3 is 13 residues. V was shortened by 0 bases and J by 6 bases, with 8 bases between the two germline ends. The germline CDR1 and CDR2 sequences are PRHDT and FYEKMQ (reference sequence).

The sample consisted of skin, taken from a tuberculin skin test site. The source is an adult in good health. The chain links TRBV13 to TRBJ2-5, with D possibly being TRBD2 (5 bases). CDR3 region: CASSLGTGKTQYF. The CDR3 bases are TGTGCCAGCAGCTTAGGGACGGGAAAGACCCAGTACTTC.